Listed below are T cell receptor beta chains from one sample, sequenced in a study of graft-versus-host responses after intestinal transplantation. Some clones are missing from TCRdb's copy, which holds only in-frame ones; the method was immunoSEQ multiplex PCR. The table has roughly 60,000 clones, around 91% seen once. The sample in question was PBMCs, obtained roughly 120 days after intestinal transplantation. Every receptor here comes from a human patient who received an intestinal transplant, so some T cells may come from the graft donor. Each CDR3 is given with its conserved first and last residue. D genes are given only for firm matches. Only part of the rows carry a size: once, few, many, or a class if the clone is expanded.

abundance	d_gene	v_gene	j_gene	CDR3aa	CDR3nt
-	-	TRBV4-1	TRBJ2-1	CASSQDGREYNEQFF	TGCGCCAGCAGCCAAGACGGTCGGGAGTACAATGAGCAGTTCTTC
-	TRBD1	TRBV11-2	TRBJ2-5	CASSSTGVETQYF	TGTGCCAGCAGCTCGACAGGGGTCGAGACCCAGTACTTC
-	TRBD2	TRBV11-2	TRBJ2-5	CASSLSPTSGGPQETQYF	TGTGCCAGCAGCTTGTCCCCTACTAGCGGGGGGCCTCAAGAGACCCAGTACTTC
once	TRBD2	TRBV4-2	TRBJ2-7	CASSQEGTSAYEQYF	TGTGCCAGCAGCCAAGAAGGAACTAGCGCTTACGAGCAGTACTTC
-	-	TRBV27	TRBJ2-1	CASSFLGEGEQFF	TGTGCCAGCAGTTTTCTAGGGGAAGGAGAGCAGTTCTTC
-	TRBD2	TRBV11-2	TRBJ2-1	CASSFWGLAVNEQFF	TGTGCCAGCAGCTTTTGGGGACTAGCTGTGAATGAGCAGTTCTTC
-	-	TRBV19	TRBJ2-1	CASSGPGEDEQFF	TGTGCCAGTAGTGGACCGGGCGAGGATGAGCAGTTCTTC
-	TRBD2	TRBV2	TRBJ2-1	CASKQIAGGTNEQFF	TGTGCCAGCAAGCAGATAGCGGGGGGTACAAATGAGCAGTTCTTC
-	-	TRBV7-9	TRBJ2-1	CASSSGPIEQFF	TGTGCCAGCAGCTCGGGACCGATTGAGCAGTTCTTC
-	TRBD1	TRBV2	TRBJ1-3	CAGSEQGAVGNTIYF	TGTGCCGGATCTGAACAGGGGGCGGTTGGAAACACCATATATTTT
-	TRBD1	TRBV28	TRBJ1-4	CASSIQGPGGEKLFF	TGTGCCAGCAGTATACAGGGGCCCGGAGGTGAAAAACTGTTTTTT
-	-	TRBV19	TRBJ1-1	CASSIFSGRTEAFF	TGTGCCAGTAGTATCTTCTCGGGACGCACTGAGGCTTTCTTT
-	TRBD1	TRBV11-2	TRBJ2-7	CASSFNRGNTYEQYF	TGTGCCAGCAGCTTTAACAGGGGTAATACCTACGAGCAGTACTTC
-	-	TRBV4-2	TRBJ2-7	CASSQDLGTEIYEQYF	TGTGCCAGCAGCCAAGATCTGGGAACTGAAATCTACGAGCAGTACTTC
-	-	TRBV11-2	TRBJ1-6	CASSLWERNSPLHF	TGTGCCAGCAGCTTATGGGAACGGAATTCACCCCTCCACTTT
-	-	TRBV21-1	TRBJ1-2	CASSKALLGGYGYTF	TGTGCCAGCAGCAAAGCCCTCCTCGGGGGCTATGGCTACACCTTC
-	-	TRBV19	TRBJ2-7	CASRQGSYEQYF	TGTGCCAGTAGGCAGGGATCCTACGAGCAGTACTTC
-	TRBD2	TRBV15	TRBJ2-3	CATSRDPPTSGGVTDTQYF	TGTGCCACCAGCAGAGATCCCCCCACTAGCGGCGGAGTCACAGATACGCAGTATTTT
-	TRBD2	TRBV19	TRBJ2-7	CASSTLSGGSYEQYF	TGTGCCAGTAGTACTCTCTCGGGGGGCTCCTACGAGCAGTACTTC
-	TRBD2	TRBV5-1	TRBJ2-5	CASSHPEGGSLQETQYF	TGCGCCAGCAGCCACCCTGAGGGCGGGAGTTTACAAGAGACCCAGTACTTC
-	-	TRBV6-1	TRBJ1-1	CASSGTGDTEAFF	TGTGCCAGCAGTGGTACAGGAGACACTGAAGCTTTCTTT
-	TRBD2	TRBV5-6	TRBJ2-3	CASSLAGGLSDTQYF	TGTGCCAGCAGCTTGGCGGGGGGGTTGTCAGATACGCAGTATTTT
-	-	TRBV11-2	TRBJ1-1	CASSLDRAGAEAFF	TGTGCCAGCAGCTTAGATCGGGCAGGGGCTGAAGCTTTCTTT
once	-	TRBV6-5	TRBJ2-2	CASSYRGKPGELFF	TGTGCCAGCAGTTACCGGGGAAAGCCCGGGGAGCTGTTTTTT
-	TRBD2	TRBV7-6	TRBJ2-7	CASSFGPGGLAYEQYF	TGTGCCAGCAGCTTCGGGCCCGGAGGACTAGCTTACGAGCAGTACTTC
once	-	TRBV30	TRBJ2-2	CAWGRTAEPGELFF	TGTGCCTGGGGAAGGACAGCCGAACCCGGGGAGCTGTTTTTT
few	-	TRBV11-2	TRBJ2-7	CASSARDAYEQYF	TGTGCCAGCAGCGCACGGGACGCCTACGAGCAGTACTTC
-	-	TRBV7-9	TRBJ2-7	CASSLDGSTYEQYF	TGTGCCAGCAGCTTAGACGGCAGCACCTACGAGCAGTACTTC
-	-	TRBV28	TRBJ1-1	CASSLAGPSTEAFF	TGTGCCAGCAGTTTAGCAGGGCCCTCGACTGAAGCTTTCTTT
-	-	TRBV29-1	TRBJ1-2	CSVEGIRGPFGYTF	TGCAGCGTTGAAGGTATCAGGGGTCCGTTTGGCTACACCTTC
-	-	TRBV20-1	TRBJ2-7	CSAGHSYEQYF	TGCAGTGCCGGGCATTCCTACGAGCAGTACTTC
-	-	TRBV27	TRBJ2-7	CASSFGGSYEQYF	TGTGCCAGCAGTTTTGGGGGCTCCTACGAGCAGTACTTC
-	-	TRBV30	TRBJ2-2	CAWSKYVSGNTGELFF	TGTGCCTGGTCGAAGTATGTTAGCGGGAACACCGGGGAGCTGTTTTTT
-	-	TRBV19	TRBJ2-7	CASILGAVTGFYEQYF	TGTGCCAGTATCCTAGGGGCGGTCACGGGTTTCTACGAGCAGTACTTC
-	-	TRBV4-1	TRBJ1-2	CASSQDHSNYGYTF	TGCGCCAGCAGCCAAGACCATAGCAACTATGGCTACACCTTC
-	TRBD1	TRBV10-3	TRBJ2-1	CAISDRDRSYNEQFF	TGTGCCATCAGTGACCGGGACAGATCCTACAATGAGCAGTTCTTC
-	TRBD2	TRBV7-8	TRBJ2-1	CASSPDTPFVSRLAVRGNEQFF	TGTGCCAGCAGCCCTGACACCCCATTCGTAAGTAGACTAGCGGTTCGTGGGAATGAGCAGTTCTTC
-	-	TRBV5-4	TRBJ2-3	CASSFVLAEDTQYF	TGTGCCAGCAGCTTTGTACTAGCTGAAGATACGCAGTATTTT
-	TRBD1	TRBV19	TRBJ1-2	CASIQIPGQNYGYTF	TGTGCCAGTATCCAAATCCCGGGACAGAACTATGGCTACACCTTC
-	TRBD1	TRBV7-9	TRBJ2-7	CASSFPGQGAYEQYF	TGTGCCAGCAGCTTTCCGGGACAGGGTGCTTACGAGCAGTACTTC